These 21 T cell receptor beta chains originate from one sample sequenced in a study of cytomegalovirus exposure and HLA in healthy donors. The PCR made use of 60 Vbeta and 13 Jbeta primers. Sequencing used immunoSEQ multiplex PCR; TCRdb keeps in-frame clones, though not all of them. Here the sample spans 200,000 to 300,000 clones, around 80% being singletons. The sequencing sample was made of PBMCs. Receptors were obtained from a boy between 5 and 17 years old in good health and CMV-seronegative.

CDR3 nucleotide sequence: TGCAGTGCCGAACGTGAGGATACGCAGTATTTT. Residues: CSAEREDTQYF. This rearrangement joins TRBV20-1 to TRBJ2-3; D unresolved. CDR1 DFQATT and CDR2 SNEGSKA come from the germline V gene (reference sequence). V lost 6 bases and J 6 bases, leaving 10 bases between the germline ends. The length of the CDR3 is 11 residues.

This clone was observed once. The V gene is TRBV4-1, the J gene TRBJ2-2, with no clear D. The V end lost 4 bases, the J end lost 3 bases, and 9 bases lay between the germline ends. The CDR3 runs to 14 residues. The germline gives CDR1 MGHRA, CDR2 YSYEKL. This CDR3 reads CASSRTRDTGELFF. The CDR3 DNA follows: TGCGCCAGCAGCCGAACGCGAGACACCGGGGAGCTGTTTTTT.

About this clone: Different DNA sequences within this sample yield the same CDR3. The chain recombines TRBV5-1 with TRBJ1-2; 8 positions agree with TRBD1. CDR3 size: 14 residues. CDR1 SGHRS and CDR2 YFSETQ come from the germline V gene. V was clipped by 0 bases and J by 4 bases; unmatched bases: 2. For the CDR3, the DNA is TGCGCCAGCAGCTTGGAAGGACAGGGCTATGGCTACACCTTC. Encoded protein: CASSLEGQGYGYTF. Using reference TRBV5-1 and TRBJ1-2 for the parts outside the CDR3, the full variable domain is KAGVTQTPRYLIKTRGQQVTLSCSPISGHRSVSWYQQTPGQGLQFLFEYFSETQRNKGNFPGRFSGRQFSNSRSEMNVSTLELGDSALYLCASSLEGQGYGYTFGSGTRLTVV.

The chain recombines TRBV7-6 with TRBJ2-7; 9 bases agree with TRBD1. Germline V gives CDR1 SGHVS, CDR2 FNYEAQ. Trimming removed 5 bases from V and 2 bases from J; junction bases left unmatched: 7. CDR3 length: 15 residues. The CDR3 loop reads CASSRPDRGTYEQYF. The CDR3 DNA reads as TGTGCCAGCAGCCGACCGGACAGGGGAACCTACGAGCAGTACTTC. The entire variable domain, with the rest obtained from reference TRBV7-6 and TRBJ2-7, is as follows: GAGVSQSPRYKVTKRGQDVALRCDPISGHVSLYWYRQALGQGPEFLTYFNYEAQQDKSGLPNDRFSAERPEGSISTLTIQRTEQRDSAMYRCASSRPDRGTYEQYFGPGTRLTVT.

V gene TRBV27 combines with J gene TRBJ2-2; TRBD1 matches at 9 bases. This CDR3 comprises 18 residues. In germline, CDR1 is MNHEY, CDR2 SMNVEV (reference sequence). V gave up 4 bases and J gave up 5 bases; unmatched junction bases: 14. The CDR3 nucleotides read TGTGCCAGCAGTTCCCATAAAACAGGGGGCGAAGGGACCGGGGAGCTGTTTTTT. This sequence encodes CASSSHKTGGEGTGELFF.

V gene TRBV5-8 combines with J gene TRBJ1-2; D perhaps matches TRBD1 (5 bases). This CDR3 has 15 residues. Germline lookup yields CDR1 SGHTS and CDR2 YDEGEE. Trimming stripped 0 bases from V and 0 bases from J, with 9 bases between. The CDR3 DNA reads TGTGCCAGCAGCTTGGTAGGGGTATCTAACTATGGCTACACCTTC. This encodes CASSLVGVSNYGYTF.

The chain has TRBV5-5 and TRBJ2-7; D is unresolved. CDR3 size: 13 residues. Trimming took 1 base from V and 2 from J, leaving 7 bases between them. Germline CDR1 and CDR2: SGHKS and YYEKEE (reference sequence). The CDR3 protein is CASSLNRPYEQYF. The CDR3, as DNA: TGTGCCAGCAGCTTGAACAGACCCTACGAGCAGTACTTC.

The rearrangement joins TRBV19 to TRBJ2-3; 7 bases line up with TRBD2. CDR3 length equals 17 residues. V was clipped by 9 bases and J by 0 bases; unmatched bases: 15. Germline CDR1 LNHDA, CDR2 SQIVND (reference sequence). This chain's CDR3 is CASTDRGRVWSTDTQYF. CDR3 nucleotide sequence: TGTGCCAGCACCGATCGAGGGAGGGTTTGGAGCACAGATACGCAGTATTTT.

The V and J genes are TRBV5-4 and TRBJ2-3; 8 bases align to TRBD2. CDR1 SGHNT and CDR2 YYREEE come from the germline V gene (reference sequence). The trim removed 4 bases at V and 3 bases at J, leaving 4 bases unmatched. The CDR3 has 14 residues. CDR3 protein: CASSAGTSTDTQYF. CDR3 nucleotide sequence: TGTGCCAGCAGCGCCGGGACTAGTACAGATACGCAGTATTTT. Filled out from reference TRBV5-4 and TRBJ2-3, the complete variable domain reads ETGVTQSPTHLIKTRGQQVTLRCSSQSGHNTVSWYQQALGQGPQFIFQYYREEENGRGNFPPRFSGLQFPNYSSELNVNALELDDSALYLCASSAGTSTDTQYFGPGTRLTVL.

In its sample, this clone was seen once. The chain links TRBV4-2 to TRBJ1-2; 10 positions match TRBD1. The CDR3 contains 15 residues. The ends lost 3 bases at V and 4 bases at J; junction bases unmatched: 5. Germline V CDR1 and CDR2: LGHNA, YNFKEQ. DNA for the CDR3: TGTGCCAGCAGCCAGGAGGACAGGGGGATCTATGGCTACACCTTC. Translation gives CASSQEDRGIYGYTF.

The V gene is TRBV27, the J gene TRBJ1-1, with D perhaps TRBD1 (6 bases). Germline loops: CDR1 MNHEY, CDR2 SMNVEV (reference sequence). The CDR3 has 17 residues. V lost 5 bases and J lost 3, with 22 bases in between. In DNA form, the CDR3 reads TGTGCCAGCAGTGCACAGGGTTTATCGTCCGGTTACACTGAAGCTTTCTTT. Amino acid sequence: CASSAQGLSSGYTEAFF.

This chain connects TRBV4-1 to TRBJ2-1; TRBD2 matches at 10 bases. V lost 2 bases and J lost 8; bases outside the gene matches: 12. CDR1 and CDR2 from the germline V gene are MGHRA and YSYEKL. This CDR3 has 17 residues. The CDR3 protein is CASSQITGTSAFYEQFF. DNA of the CDR3: TGCGCCAGCAGCCAAATTACCGGGACTAGCGCTTTCTATGAGCAGTTCTTC.

This chain joins TRBV7-3 and TRBJ2-1; the match to TRBD2 covers 10 bases. This CDR3 has 18 amino acids. In germline, CDR1 is SGHTA, CDR2 FQGTGA. After removal of 0 bases from V and 4 bases from J, the junction contained 9 bases not matched to a gene. The CDR3 sequence: CASSLTPQLAGRYNEQFF. The CDR3 nucleotides read TGTGCCAGCAGCTTAACGCCGCAACTAGCGGGGAGGTACAATGAGCAGTTCTTC.

The chain has TRBV10-3 and TRBJ2-1; 13 positions match TRBD2. J was trimmed by 7 bases and V by 2 bases; bases with no gene match: 8. This CDR3 spans 17 amino acids. CDR1 ENHRY and CDR2 SYGVKD come from the germline V gene. The DNA of the CDR3 is TGTGCCATCAGTGAGACCGGGACTAGCGGGATTGATAATGAGCAGTTCTTC. Encoded protein: CAISETGTSGIDNEQFF.

V usage is TRBV15 and J usage is TRBJ1-1; 8 nucleotides match TRBD1. This CDR3 contains 17 residues. The germline V gene has CDR1 LNHNV and CDR2 YYDKDF (reference sequence). Trimming at V came to 8 bases and at J to 8 bases, leaving 22 bases not matched to a gene. CDR3 coding DNA: TGTGCCACCGCTACCGTCAAAACAATCCTCACAGGGGGAGAAGCTTTCTTT. This encodes CATATVKTILTGGEAFF.

The V call is TRBV7-9, the J call TRBJ1-1; TRBD1 is a possible D gene (6 bases). V lost 1 base and J lost 7, with 7 bases in between. The germline V gene encodes CDR1 SEHNR and CDR2 FQNEAQ (reference sequence). CDR3 size: 12 residues. The CDR3 is CASSLVGGEAFF. Written as DNA, the CDR3 is TGTGCCAGCAGCTTAGTAGGGGGTGAAGCTTTCTTT.

The chain couples TRBV9 to TRBJ2-7; D uncertain. The germline gives CDR1 SGDLS, CDR2 YYNGEE. The length of the CDR3 is 14 residues. The germline V and J ends were trimmed by 0 bases and 2 bases, with 9 bases remaining between them. CDR3 in amino acids: CASSVERNPYEQYF. The CDR3 bases are TGTGCCAGCAGCGTAGAGAGGAATCCCTACGAGCAGTACTTC.

V and J are TRBV6-5 and TRBJ1-1; no reliable D call. The V end lost 0 bases, the J end lost 1 base, and 6 bases lay between the germline ends. The CDR3 has 14 residues. Per germline, CDR1 MNHEY and CDR2 SVGAGI. The CDR3 sequence is CASSYSNGNTEAFF. CDR3 sequence (DNA): TGTGCCAGCAGTTACTCGAACGGGAACACTGAAGCTTTCTTT.

This chain uses TRBV9 with TRBJ1-1; D call uncertain. This CDR3 comprises 13 residues. Germline CDR1 and CDR2: SGDLS and YYNGEE. V lost 2 bases and J lost 5, with 10 bases in between. As DNA, the CDR3 is TGTGCCAGCAGCGTCCACGTCGGTACTGAAGCTTTCTTT. Translated: CASSVHVGTEAFF.

V gene TRBV7-8 combines with J gene TRBJ2-7, with 7 positions matching TRBD1. Per the germline V gene, CDR1 is SGHVS and CDR2 is FQNEAQ. The CDR3 has 15 amino acids. Unmatched junction bases numbered 10, after V lost 1 base and J lost 7 bases. For the CDR3, the DNA is TGTGCCAGCAGCTTAGTTTGGGGGACAGCTTGGGAGCAGTACTTC. This codes for CASSLVWGTAWEQYF. Full variable domain (missing parts from reference TRBV7-8 and TRBJ2-7): GAGVSQSPRYKVAKRGQDVALRCDPISGHVSLFWYQQALGQGPEFLTYFQNEAQLDKSGLPSDRFFAERPEGSVSTLKIQRTQQEDSAVYLCASSLVWGTAWEQYFGPGTRLTVT.

This sequence joins TRBV11-2 and TRBJ2-1; 7 nucleotides line up with TRBD2. Germline assignment: CDR1 SGHAT and CDR2 FQNNGV. V shed 5 bases and J 12 bases; nucleotides not matched to a gene: 4. The CDR3 spans 11 residues. The CDR3 DNA reads as TGTGCCAGCAGCCTCGGGGGGTGGCAGTTCTTC. This gives the protein CASSLGGWQFF.